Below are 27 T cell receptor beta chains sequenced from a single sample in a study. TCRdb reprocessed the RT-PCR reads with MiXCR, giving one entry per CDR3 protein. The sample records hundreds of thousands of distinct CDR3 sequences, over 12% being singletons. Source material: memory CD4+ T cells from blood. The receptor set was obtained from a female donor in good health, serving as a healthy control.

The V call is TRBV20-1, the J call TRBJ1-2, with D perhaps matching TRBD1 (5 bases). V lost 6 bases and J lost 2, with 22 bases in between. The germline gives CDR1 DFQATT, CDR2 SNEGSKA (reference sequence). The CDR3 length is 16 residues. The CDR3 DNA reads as TGCAGTGCCCAGACCGTGGGGGTTGGGAAAAACTATGGCTACACCTTC. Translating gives CSAQTVGVGKNYGYTF.

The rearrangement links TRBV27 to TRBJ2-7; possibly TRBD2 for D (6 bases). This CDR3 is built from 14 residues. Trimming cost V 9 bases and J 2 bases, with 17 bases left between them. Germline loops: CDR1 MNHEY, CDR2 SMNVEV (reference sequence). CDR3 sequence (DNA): TGTGCCAGTCACCGCGGGGCCCCTCCCTACGAGCAGTACTTC. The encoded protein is CASHRGAPPYEQYF.

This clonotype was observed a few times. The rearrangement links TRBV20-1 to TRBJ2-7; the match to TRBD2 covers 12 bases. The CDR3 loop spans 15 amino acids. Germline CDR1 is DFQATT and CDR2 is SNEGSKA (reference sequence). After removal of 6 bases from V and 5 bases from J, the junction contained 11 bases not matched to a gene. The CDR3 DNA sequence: TGCAGTGCCCCCAAGACTAGCGGGAGAGGAAACGAGCAGTACTTC. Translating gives CSAPKTSGRGNEQYF.

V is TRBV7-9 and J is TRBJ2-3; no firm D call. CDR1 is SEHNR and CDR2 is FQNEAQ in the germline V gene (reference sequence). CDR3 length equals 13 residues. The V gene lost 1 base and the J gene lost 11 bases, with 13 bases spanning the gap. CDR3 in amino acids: CASSLGSISMQYF. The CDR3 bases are TGTGCCAGCAGCTTAGGGTCGATAAGTATGCAGTATTTT.

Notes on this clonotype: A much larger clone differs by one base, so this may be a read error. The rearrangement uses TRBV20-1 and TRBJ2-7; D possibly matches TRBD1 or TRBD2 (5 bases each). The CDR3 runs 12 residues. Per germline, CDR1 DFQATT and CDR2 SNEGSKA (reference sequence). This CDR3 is CNASSSGHEQYF. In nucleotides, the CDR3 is TGCAATGCTAGCTCCTCGGGGCACGAGCAGTACTTC.

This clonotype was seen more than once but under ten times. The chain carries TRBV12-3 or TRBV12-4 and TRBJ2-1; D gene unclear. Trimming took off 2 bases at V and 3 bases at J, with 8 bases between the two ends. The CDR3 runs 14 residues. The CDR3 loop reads CASSLPPNYNEQFF. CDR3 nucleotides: TGTGCCAGCAGTTTACCCCCAAACTACAATGAGCAGTTCTTC.

CDR3 region: CASSLTSTWNTQYF. Here the CDR3 DNA reads TGTGCCAGCAGCCTGACATCAACATGGAATACGCAGTATTTT. The J gene is TRBJ2-3, the V gene TRBV28; D not resolved. This CDR3 contains 14 residues. Germline assignment: CDR1 MDHEN and CDR2 SYDVKM. Trimming pared 6 bases from V and 7 bases from J, leaving 17 bases between.

The CDR3 spells CASSKGGQGLKVNTGELFF. The CDR3 DNA follows: TGTGCCAGCAGCAAAGGGGGACAGGGACTAAAGGTGAACACCGGGGAGCTGTTTTTT. The J gene is TRBJ2-2, the V gene TRBV21-1; the D call of TRBD1 is as the table states it, not checked on the DNA. TRBV21-1 is termed a pseudogene. The CDR3 is 19 residues long.

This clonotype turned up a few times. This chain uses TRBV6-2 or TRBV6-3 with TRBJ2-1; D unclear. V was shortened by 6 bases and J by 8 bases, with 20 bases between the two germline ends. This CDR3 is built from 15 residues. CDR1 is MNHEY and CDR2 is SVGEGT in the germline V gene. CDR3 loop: CASSYTLKTGDEQFF. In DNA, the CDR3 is TGTGCCAGCAGCTACACTCTCAAGACGGGCGATGAGCAGTTCTTC.

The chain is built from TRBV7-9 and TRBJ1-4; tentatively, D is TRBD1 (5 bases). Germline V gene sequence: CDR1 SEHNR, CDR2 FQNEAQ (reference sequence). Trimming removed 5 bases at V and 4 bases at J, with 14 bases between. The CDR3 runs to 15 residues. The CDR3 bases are TGTGCCAGCAGCCCGGGGGTCAGTGATAATGAAAAACTGTTTTTT. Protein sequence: CASSPGVSDNEKLFF.

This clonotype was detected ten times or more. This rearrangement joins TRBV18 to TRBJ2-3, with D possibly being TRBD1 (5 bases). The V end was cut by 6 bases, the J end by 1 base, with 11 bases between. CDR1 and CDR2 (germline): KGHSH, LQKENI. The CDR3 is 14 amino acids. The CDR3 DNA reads TGTGCCAGCTCTCCGACAGAGGGCACAGATACGCAGTATTTT. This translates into CASSPTEGTDTQYF.

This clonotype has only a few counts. The CDR3 reads CATSDSRQASYNEQFF. CDR3 bases: TGTGCCACCAGTGACTCCCGGCAGGCCTCCTACAATGAGCAGTTCTTC. V gene TRBV24-1 combines with J gene TRBJ2-1; D gene ambiguous. The germline V and J ends were trimmed by 4 bases and 0 bases, with 12 bases remaining between them. This CDR3 region has 16 residues. Germline values: CDR1 KGHDR, CDR2 SFDVKD.

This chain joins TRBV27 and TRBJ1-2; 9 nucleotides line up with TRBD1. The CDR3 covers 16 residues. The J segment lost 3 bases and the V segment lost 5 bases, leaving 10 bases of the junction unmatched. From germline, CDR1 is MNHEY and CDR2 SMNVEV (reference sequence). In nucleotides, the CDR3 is TGTGCCAGCAGTCAAGGGACAGGGATGCGGGACTATGGCTACACCTTC. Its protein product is CASSQGTGMRDYGYTF.

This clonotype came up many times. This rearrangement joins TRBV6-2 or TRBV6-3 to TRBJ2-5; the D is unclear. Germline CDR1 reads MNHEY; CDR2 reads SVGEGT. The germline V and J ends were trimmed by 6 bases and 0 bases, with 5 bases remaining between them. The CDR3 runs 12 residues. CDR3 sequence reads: CASRENQETQYF. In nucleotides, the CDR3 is TGTGCCAGCAGAGAAAACCAAGAGACCCAGTACTTC.

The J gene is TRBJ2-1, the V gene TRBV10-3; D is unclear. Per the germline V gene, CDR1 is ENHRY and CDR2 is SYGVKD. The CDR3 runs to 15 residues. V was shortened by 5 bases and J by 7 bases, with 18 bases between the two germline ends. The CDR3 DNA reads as TGTGCCATCAGTTCCTCCCTGGGAATTGGGAATGAGCAGTTCTTC. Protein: CAISSSLGIGNEQFF.

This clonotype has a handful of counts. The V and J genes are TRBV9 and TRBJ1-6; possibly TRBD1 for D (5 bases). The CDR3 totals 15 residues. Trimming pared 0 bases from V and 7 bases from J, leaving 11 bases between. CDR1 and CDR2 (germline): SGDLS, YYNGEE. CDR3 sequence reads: CASSVDGRENSPLHF. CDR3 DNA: TGTGCCAGCAGCGTAGATGGCAGGGAGAATTCACCCCTCCACTTT.

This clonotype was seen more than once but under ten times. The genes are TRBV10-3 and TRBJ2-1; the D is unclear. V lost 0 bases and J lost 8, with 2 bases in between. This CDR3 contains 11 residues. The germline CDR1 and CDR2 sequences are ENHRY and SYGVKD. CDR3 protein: CAISESHEQFF. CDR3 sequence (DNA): TGTGCCATCAGTGAGTCGCATGAGCAGTTCTTC.

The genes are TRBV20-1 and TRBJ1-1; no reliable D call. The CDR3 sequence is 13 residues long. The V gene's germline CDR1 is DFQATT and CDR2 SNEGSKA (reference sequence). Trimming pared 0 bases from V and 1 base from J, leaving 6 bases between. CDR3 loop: CSARDSKNTEAFF. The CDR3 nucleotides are TGCAGTGCTAGAGATTCAAAGAACACTGAAGCTTTCTTT.

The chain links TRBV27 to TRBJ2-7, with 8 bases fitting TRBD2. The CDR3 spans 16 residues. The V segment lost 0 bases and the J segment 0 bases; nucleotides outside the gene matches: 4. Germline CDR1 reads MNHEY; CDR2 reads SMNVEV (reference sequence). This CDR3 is CASSLSSGMSSYEQYF. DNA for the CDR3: TGTGCCAGCAGTTTATCTAGCGGGATGAGCTCCTACGAGCAGTACTTC.

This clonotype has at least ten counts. The chain's CDR3 is CASSRPGTGNEQYF. The CDR3 nucleotides are TGTGCCAGCAGCCGGCCCGGGACAGGGAACGAGCAGTACTTC. The V call is TRBV12-3 or TRBV12-4, the J call TRBJ2-7; 9 bases align to TRBD1. V gave up 6 bases and J gave up 5 bases; unmatched junction bases: 8. The length of the CDR3 is 14 residues.

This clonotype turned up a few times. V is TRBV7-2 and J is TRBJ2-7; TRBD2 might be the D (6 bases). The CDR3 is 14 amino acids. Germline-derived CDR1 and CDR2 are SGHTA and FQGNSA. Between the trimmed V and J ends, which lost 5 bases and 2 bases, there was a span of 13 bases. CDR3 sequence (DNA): TGTGCCAGCAGCGTAGTAGCGGACCCCTACGAGCAGTACTTC. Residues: CASSVVADPYEQYF.

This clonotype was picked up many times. The CDR3 spells CATSRDHGSSYEQYF. The CDR3 DNA reads as TGTGCCACCAGCAGAGATCATGGGAGCTCCTACGAGCAGTACTTC. The chain employs TRBV15 and TRBJ2-7; the D gene is possibly TRBD2 (5 bases). The CDR3 contains 15 residues. V was cut by 0 bases and J by 0 bases, with 9 bases left in between. Germline loops: CDR1 LNHNV, CDR2 YYDKDF (reference sequence).

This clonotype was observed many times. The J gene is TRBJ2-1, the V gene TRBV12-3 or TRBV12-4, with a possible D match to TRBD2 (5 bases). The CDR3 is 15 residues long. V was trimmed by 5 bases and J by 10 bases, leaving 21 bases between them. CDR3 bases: TGTGCCAGCAGTCTCTGGACTGGTATAGGGTACGAGCAGTTCTTC. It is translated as CASSLWTGIGYEQFF.

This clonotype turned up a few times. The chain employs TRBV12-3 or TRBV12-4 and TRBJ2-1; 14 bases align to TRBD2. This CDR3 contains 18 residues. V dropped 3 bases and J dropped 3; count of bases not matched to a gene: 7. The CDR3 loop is CASSFWTSGRIGYNEQFF. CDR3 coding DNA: TGTGCCAGCAGTTTCTGGACTAGCGGGAGGATCGGCTACAATGAGCAGTTCTTC.

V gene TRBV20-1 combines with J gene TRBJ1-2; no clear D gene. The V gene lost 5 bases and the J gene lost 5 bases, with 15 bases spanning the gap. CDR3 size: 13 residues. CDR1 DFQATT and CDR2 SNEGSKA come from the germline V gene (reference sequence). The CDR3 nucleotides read TGCAGTGCTCACGATGGGGTGGGGTATGGCTACACCTTC. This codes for CSAHDGVGYGYTF.

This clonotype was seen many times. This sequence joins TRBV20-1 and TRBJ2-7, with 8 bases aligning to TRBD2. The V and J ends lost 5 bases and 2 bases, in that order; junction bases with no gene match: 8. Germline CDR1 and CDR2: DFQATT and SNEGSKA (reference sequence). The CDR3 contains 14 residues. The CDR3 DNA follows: TGCAGTGCTCGGGGGGGACCCTGGCCCTACGAGCAGTACTTC. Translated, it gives CSARGGPWPYEQYF.

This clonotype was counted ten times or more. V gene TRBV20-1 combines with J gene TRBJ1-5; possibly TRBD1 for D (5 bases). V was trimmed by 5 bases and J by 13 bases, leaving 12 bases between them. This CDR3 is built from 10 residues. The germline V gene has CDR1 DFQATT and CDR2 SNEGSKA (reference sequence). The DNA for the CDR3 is TGCAGTGCTGACCGGGACTTGCAGCATTTT. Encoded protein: CSADRDLQHF.